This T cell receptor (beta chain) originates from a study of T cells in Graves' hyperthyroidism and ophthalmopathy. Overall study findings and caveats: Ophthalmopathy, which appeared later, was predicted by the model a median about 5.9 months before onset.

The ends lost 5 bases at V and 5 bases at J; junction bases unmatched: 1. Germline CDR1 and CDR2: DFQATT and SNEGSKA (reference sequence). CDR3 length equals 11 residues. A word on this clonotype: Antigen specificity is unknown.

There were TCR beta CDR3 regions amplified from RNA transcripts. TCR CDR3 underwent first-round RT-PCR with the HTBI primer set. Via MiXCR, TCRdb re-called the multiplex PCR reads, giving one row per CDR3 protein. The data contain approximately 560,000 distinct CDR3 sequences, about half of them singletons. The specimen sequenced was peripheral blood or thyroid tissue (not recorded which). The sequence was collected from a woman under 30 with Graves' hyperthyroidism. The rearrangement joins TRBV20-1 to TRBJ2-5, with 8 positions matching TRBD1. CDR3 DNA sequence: TGCAGTGCTTACAGGGGGGAGACCCAGTACTTC. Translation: CSAYRGETQYF.